This T cell receptor (beta chain) was sequenced for a study of T cells in Graves' hyperthyroidism and ophthalmopathy. Fresh 10 ml peripheral blood yielded PBMCs. There are 15 residues in the CDR3. CDR1 and CDR2 from the germline V gene are SNHLY and FYNNEI. Trimming at V came to 4 bases and at J to 4 bases, leaving 1 base not matched to a gene. There were TCR beta CDR3 regions amplified from RNA transcripts. HTBI primers drove first-round RT-PCR of the TCR CDR3. TCRdb ran MiXCR on the multiplex PCR reads and lists one entry per CDR3 protein. Among 480,000 or so distinct CDR3 sequences listed, roughly an eighth were seen once.

This chain connects TRBV2 to TRBJ2-3; TRBD2 aligns across 14 bases. The specimen sequenced was blood. The sequence came from a woman under 30 with Graves' hyperthyroidism. The CDR3 DNA is TGTGCCAGCAGTGCGGGACTAGCGGGAGCAGATACGCAGTATTTT. Amino acids: CASSAGLAGADTQYF.